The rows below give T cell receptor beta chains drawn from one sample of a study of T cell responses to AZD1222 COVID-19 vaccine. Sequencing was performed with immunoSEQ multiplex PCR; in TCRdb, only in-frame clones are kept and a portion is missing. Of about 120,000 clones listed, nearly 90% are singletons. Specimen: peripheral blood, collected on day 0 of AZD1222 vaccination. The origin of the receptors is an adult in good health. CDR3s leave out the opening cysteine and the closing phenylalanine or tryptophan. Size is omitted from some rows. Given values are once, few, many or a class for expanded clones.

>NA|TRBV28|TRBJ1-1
ASSLRDRGGRGEAF
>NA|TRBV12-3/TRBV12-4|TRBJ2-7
ASSRGGSYEQY
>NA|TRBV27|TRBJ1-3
ASSSDRAGNTIY
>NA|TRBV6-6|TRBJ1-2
ASSLTGNYGYT
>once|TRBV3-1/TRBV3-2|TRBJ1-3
ASSSLWGSGNTIY
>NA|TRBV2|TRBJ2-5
ASLVGRQETQY
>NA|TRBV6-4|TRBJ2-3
ASSVSGDTDTQY
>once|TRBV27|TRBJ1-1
ASSLVMNTEAF
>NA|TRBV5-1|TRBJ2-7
ASSPQIAGDYEQY
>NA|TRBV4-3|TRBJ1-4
ASSRGSGQNNEKLF
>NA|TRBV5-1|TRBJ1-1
ASSPGPVMNTEAF
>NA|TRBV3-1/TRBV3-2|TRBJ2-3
ASSHLGPTDTQY
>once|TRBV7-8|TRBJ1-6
ASSLAWQGGSPLH
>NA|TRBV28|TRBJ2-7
ASSPHTGGAYEQY
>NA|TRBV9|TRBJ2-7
ASSVAPAGTYEQY
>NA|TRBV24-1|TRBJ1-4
ATSDSGTGDEKLF
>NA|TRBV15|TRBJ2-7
ATSRDRIRTSYEQY
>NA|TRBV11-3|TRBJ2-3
ASSLETSTDTQY
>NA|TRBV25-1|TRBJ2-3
ASSESAPDTQY
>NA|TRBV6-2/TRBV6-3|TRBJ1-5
ASSLIGTGYQPQH
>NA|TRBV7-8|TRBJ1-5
ASSLEQTNQPQH
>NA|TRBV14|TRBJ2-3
ASGGGADTQY
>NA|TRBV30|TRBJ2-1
AWSGGNEQF
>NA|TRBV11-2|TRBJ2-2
ASSLDQRGTGELF
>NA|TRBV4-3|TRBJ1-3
ASSQQSGNTIY
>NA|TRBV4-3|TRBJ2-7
ASSQDRTSQS
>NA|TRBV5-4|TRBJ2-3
ASSLRAPGLGGDTQY
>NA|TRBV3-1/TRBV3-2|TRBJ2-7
ASSQTSGSAYEQY
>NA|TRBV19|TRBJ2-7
ASMPQAGLAPYEQY
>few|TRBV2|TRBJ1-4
ASSQAGGREKLF
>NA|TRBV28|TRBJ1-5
ASSLGQGAYQPQH
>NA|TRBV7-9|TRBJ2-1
ASSPAGSSYNEQF
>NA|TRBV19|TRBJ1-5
ASSDRASRKSQH
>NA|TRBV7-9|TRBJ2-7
ASSRETPGHEQY
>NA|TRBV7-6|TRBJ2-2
ASSLGTVNTGELF
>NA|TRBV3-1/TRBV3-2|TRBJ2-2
ASSQGGSGNTGELF
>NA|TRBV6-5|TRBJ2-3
ASTAGQGADTQY
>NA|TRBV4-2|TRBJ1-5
ASSQGVDIGNQPQH
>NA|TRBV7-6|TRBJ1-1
ASSYSGLENTEAF
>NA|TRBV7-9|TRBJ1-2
ASSLAAGILGYT
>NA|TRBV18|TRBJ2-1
ASSPNNEQF
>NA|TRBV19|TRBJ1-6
ASSTRQGADSPLH
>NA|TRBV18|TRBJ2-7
ASSRRSILAGETKSYEQY
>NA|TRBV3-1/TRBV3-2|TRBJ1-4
ASSHRGDEKLF
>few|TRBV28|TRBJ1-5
ASSWDRFSNQPQH
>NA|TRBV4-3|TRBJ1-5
ASSFGMNQPQH
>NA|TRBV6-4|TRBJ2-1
ASSGGGENEQF
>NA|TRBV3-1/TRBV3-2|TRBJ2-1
ASSPPGLAGVEQF
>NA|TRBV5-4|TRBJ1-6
ASSLGTGNSPLH
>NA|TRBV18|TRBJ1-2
ASSPGTHGYT
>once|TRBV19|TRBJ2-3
ASSLQGQADTQY
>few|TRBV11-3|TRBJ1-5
ASSPTEGNQPQH
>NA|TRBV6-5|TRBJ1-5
ASTTSWNQPQH
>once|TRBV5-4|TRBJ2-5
ASSFATGAQQTQY
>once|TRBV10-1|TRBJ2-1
ASSESAVKEQF
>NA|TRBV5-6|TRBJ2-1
ASRPAHSVRSNEQF
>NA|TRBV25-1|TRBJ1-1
ASSAGVTEAF